This T cell receptor (beta chain) was profiled in a study of human T cells and chemical hapten exposure. Study-level results: There was alopecia in the donors, so their immune response may differ from that of healthy people. Expanded TCRs showed more large CDR3 clusters than pre-sensitization or healthy control sets.

V shed 2 bases and J shed 0 bases, with 11 bases lying between them. Looked up from germline, CDR1 is LGHNA and CDR2 is YSLEER. This CDR3 is built from 17 residues. The table lists this clonotype with a few counts. Its antigen is unknown. TCRdb reprocessed the RACE reads with MiXCR, giving one entry per CDR3 protein. The data contain fewer than 350,000 distinct CDR3 sequences, around 7.7% of them singletons. As for time point: pre-sensitization, week 0. Described treatment: therapeutic diphenylcyclopropenone sensitization with weekly scalp DPC. The sequence derives from a man between 18 and 35 years old with alopecia areata. Some clones in this sample may be carry-over from other donors' samples. This sequence joins TRBV4-3 and TRBJ2-6; D possibly matches TRBD1 or TRBD2 (5 bases each). The sample here was whole blood, taken in connection with sensitization to the hapten diphenylcyclopropenone (DPC). CDR3 nucleotide sequence: TGCGCCAGCAGCCAAACCGGGGCAAGCTCTGGGGCCAACGTCCTGACTTTC. Its protein is CASSQTGASSGANVLTF.